Described below is a single TCR beta chain sequence and its context. Its antigen remains unidentified. These data are taken from a study of T cell repertoires in cytomegalovirus infection. Study context: Public TCR beta signatures marked donors with CMV infection and the matching HLA. Study conclusions and caveats: Dominant in the ex vivo response were TCR beta clonotypes restricted by HLA-C and specific for CMV. Summed frequency of shared TCR beta families picked out CMV carriers who also had the relevant HLA.

The CDR3 has 14 residues. The V gene's germline CDR1 is SNHLY and CDR2 FYNNEI. Trimming cost V 8 bases and J 0 bases, with 13 bases left between them. MiXCR, run by TCRdb on the reads, gives a single entry per CDR3 protein. The sample includes approximately 910,000 distinct CDR3 sequences, around 30% of them seen just once. The material sequenced was cultured CD8+ T cells from PBMCs, taken from culture after CMV antigen stimulation. This clonotype originated in a human donor in good health (CMV status not recorded). Some clones in this sample may be carry-over from other donors' samples. V and J are TRBV2 and TRBJ1-1; D perhaps matches TRBD1 (5 bases). This chain's CDR3 is CASRVGEVNTEAFF. The CDR3 nucleotides are TGTGCCAGCCGTGTGGGGGAAGTGAACACTGAAGCTTTCTTT.